Below are 9 T cell receptor beta chains sequenced from a single sample in a study of cytomegalovirus exposure and HLA in healthy donors. The PCR contained 60 Vbeta and 13 Jbeta primers. Sequencing was performed with immunoSEQ multiplex PCR; in TCRdb, only in-frame clones are kept and a portion is missing. This sample has more than 100,000 clones, with around 9% found just once. Sequenced material: PBMCs. These receptors came from a woman aged 40-49 years in good health and CMV-seropositive.

V gene TRBV29-1 combines with J gene TRBJ2-3; D gene ambiguous. V dropped 7 bases and J dropped 4 bases, with 12 bases sitting between them. This CDR3 comprises 12 residues. From germline, CDR1 is SQVTM and CDR2 ANQGSEA. In nucleotides, the CDR3 is TGCAGCGCGAATCAGGCTTCAGATACGCAGTATTTT. Protein: CSANQASDTQYF.

The sample holds a few counts of this clone. The gene calls are TRBV5-1 and TRBJ2-2; 9 nucleotides line up with TRBD2. J gave up 0 bases and V 6 bases, and 6 bases lay outside the gene matches. Per the germline V gene, CDR1 is SGHRS and CDR2 is YFSETQ. The CDR3 loop spans 16 amino acids. In DNA form, the CDR3 reads TGCGCCAGCACTCATAGCGGGGGCCCGAACACCGGGGAGCTGTTTTTT. It translates to CASTHSGGPNTGELFF. The whole variable domain, remainder taken from reference TRBV5-1 and TRBJ2-2, is KAGVTQTPRYLIKTRGQQVTLSCSPISGHRSVSWYQQTPGQGLQFLFEYFSETQRNKGNFPGRFSGRQFSNSRSEMNVSTLELGDSALYLCASTHSGGPNTGELFFGEGSRLTVL.

This chain connects TRBV4-1 to TRBJ2-5; 8 nucleotides align to TRBD2. Germline V gene data show CDR1 as MGHRA and CDR2 as YSYEKL. Trimming took 4 bases from V and 1 from J; bases not matched to a gene: 2. This CDR3 spans 14 amino acids. The CDR3 sequence: CASSLGLAQETQYF. The CDR3 DNA reads TGCGCCAGCAGCCTCGGACTAGCCCAAGAGACCCAGTACTTC.

The sample holds a few counts of this clone. V gene TRBV19 combines with J gene TRBJ2-2; a possible D gene is TRBD1 (5 bases). Trimming stripped 2 bases from V and 7 bases from J, with 8 bases between. This CDR3 has 13 residues. Germline V gene data show CDR1 as LNHDA and CDR2 as SQIVND (reference sequence). CDR3 nucleotides: TGTGCCAGTAGTATAAGGGGAAACGGGGAGCTGTTTTTT. Translated, it gives CASSIRGNGELFF.

This clone was counted only a few times. The chain couples TRBV7-9 to TRBJ1-2, with D perhaps TRBD1 (5 bases). The CDR3 is made up of 15 amino acids. Germline CDR1 is SEHNR and CDR2 is FQNEAQ (reference sequence). V lost 5 bases to trimming and J lost 6 bases, with 19 bases between them. The CDR3 sequence is CASSPRGWRRDGYTF. CDR3 bases: TGTGCCAGCAGCCCCCGGGGGTGGAGAAGGGATGGCTACACCTTC. The complete variable domain, with remaining parts taken from reference TRBV7-9 and TRBJ1-2, reads DTGVSQNPRHKITKRGQNVTFRCDPISEHNRLYWYRQTLGQGPEFLTYFQNEAQLEKSRLLSDRFSAERPKGSFSTLEIQRTEQGDSAMYLCASSPRGWRRDGYTFGSGTRLTVV.

CDR3 nucleotides: TGTGCCAGCAGCTTGGGGAGGGAGGGGACTGAAGCTTTCTTT. Residues: CASSLGREGTEAFF. The chain uses TRBV5-5 and TRBJ1-1, with D possibly being TRBD1 (5 bases). This CDR3 region has 14 residues. Trimming stripped 0 bases from V and 5 bases from J, with 11 bases between. Germline CDR1 SGHKS, CDR2 YYEKEE (reference sequence).

The gene calls are TRBV19 and TRBJ1-2; D is unresolved. The CDR3 spans 15 residues. Germline CDR1 LNHDA, CDR2 SQIVND (reference sequence). V lost 9 bases and J lost 5, with 22 bases in between. In DNA, the CDR3 is TGTGCCAGCAGACAAGAGCTTAACGGAATTTATGGCTACACCTTC. Its protein product is CASRQELNGIYGYTF.

The V gene is TRBV6-1, the J gene TRBJ2-5, with D unclear. This CDR3 has 11 amino acids. V lost 3 bases and J 14 bases, leaving 13 bases between the germline ends. Germline V gene data show CDR1 as MNHNS and CDR2 as SASEGT. The CDR3, as DNA: TGTGCCAGCAGTGAGGTCAGCGCTCCCTACTTC. Its translation is CASSEVSAPYF.

This clone was picked up a small number of times. The chain recombines TRBV10-3 with TRBJ1-2; 8 bases line up with TRBD1. J gave up 5 bases and V 10 bases, and 12 bases lay outside the gene matches. CDR3 size: 14 residues. Looked up from germline, CDR1 is ENHRY and CDR2 is SYGVKD. In nucleotides, the CDR3 is TGTGCCACCACTGGCACACAGGGGGGGTATGGCTACACCTTC. Translation gives CATTGTQGGYGYTF.